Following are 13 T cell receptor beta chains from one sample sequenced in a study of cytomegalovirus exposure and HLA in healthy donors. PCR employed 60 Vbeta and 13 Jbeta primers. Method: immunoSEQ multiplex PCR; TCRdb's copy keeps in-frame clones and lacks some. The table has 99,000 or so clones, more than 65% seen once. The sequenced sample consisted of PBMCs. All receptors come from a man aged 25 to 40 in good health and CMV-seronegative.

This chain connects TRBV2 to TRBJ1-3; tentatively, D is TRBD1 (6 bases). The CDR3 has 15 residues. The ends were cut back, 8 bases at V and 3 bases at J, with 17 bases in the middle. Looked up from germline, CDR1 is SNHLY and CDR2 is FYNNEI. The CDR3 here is CASEGERSRGNTIYF. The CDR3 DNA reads TGTGCCAGCGAGGGGGAGAGAAGTCGTGGAAACACCATATATTTT.

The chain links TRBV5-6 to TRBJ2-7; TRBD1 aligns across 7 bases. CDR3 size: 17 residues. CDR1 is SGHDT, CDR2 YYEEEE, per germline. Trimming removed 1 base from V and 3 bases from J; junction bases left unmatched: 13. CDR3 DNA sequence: TGTGCCAGCAGCTTGTCCCCCATTCGACAGGGCTACTACGAGCAGTACTTC. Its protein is CASSLSPIRQGYYEQYF.

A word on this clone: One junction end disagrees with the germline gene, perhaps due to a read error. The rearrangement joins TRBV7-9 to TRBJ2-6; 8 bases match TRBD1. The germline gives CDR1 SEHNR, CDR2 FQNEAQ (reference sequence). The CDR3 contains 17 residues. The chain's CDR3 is CASSIGQGSSGANGLTF. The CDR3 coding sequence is TGTGCCAGCAGCATTGGACAGGGCAGTTCTGGGGCCAACGGCCTGACTTTC.

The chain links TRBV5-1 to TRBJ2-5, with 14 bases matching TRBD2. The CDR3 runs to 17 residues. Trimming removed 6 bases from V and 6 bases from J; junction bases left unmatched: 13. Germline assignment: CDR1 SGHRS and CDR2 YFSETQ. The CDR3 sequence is CASTERAGTSGRKTQYF. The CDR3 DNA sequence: TGCGCCAGCACGGAGAGAGCCGGGACTAGCGGGAGAAAGACCCAGTACTTC.

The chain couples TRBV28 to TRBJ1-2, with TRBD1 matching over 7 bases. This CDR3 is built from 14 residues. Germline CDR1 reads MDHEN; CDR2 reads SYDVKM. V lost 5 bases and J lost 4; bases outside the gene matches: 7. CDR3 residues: CASSLPTGLYGYTF. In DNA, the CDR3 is TGTGCCAGCAGTCTACCGACAGGGCTCTATGGCTACACCTTC.

The CDR3 sequence is CASSLGSANTEAFF. CDR3 nucleotides: TGTGCCAGCAGCTTGGGCAGCGCCAACACTGAAGCTTTCTTT. The rearrangement joins TRBV5-6 to TRBJ1-1; D gene ambiguous. Germline CDR1 SGHDT, CDR2 YYEEEE. CDR3 length: 14 amino acids. V lost 0 bases, J lost 2 bases, and 8 bases lay in between. The complete variable domain, with remaining parts taken from reference TRBV5-6 and TRBJ1-1, reads DAGVTQSPTHLIKTRGQQVTLRCSPKSGHDTVSWYQQALGQGPQFIFQYYEEEERQRGNFPDRFSGHQFPNYSSELNVNALLLGDSALYLCASSLGSANTEAFFGQGTRLTVV.

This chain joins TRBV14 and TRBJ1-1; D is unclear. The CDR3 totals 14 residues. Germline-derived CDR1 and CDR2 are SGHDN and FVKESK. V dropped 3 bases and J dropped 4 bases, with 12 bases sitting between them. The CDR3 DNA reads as TGTGCCAGCAGCCAGCAGGTTTACAGCACTGAAGCTTTCTTT. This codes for CASSQQVYSTEAFF.

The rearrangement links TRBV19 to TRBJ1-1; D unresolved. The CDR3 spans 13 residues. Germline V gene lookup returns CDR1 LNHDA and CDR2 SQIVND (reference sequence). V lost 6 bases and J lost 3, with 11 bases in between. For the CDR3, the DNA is TGTGCCAGTAGCCGACTCTTCGACACTGAAGCTTTCTTT. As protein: CASSRLFDTEAFF.

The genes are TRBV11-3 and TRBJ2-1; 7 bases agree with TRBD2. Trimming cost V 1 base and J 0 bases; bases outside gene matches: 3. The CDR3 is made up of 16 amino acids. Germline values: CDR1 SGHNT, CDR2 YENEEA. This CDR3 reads CASSLGTRLSYNEQFF. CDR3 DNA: TGTGCCAGCAGCTTAGGGACTAGACTCTCCTACAATGAGCAGTTCTTC.

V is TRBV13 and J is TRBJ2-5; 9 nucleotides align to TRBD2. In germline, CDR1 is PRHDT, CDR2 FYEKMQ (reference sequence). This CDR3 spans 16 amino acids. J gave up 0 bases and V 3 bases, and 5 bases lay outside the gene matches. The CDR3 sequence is CASSFATSGHQETQYF. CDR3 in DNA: TGTGCCAGCAGCTTTGCCACTAGCGGGCACCAAGAGACCCAGTACTTC.

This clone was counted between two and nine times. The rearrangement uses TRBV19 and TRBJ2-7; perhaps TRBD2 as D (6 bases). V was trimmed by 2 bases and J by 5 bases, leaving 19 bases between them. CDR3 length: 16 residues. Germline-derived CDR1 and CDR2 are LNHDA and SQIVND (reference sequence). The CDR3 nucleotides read TGTGCCAGTAGTATACTTTCGACTAGATCAACCCACGAGCAGTACTTC. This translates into CASSILSTRSTHEQYF.

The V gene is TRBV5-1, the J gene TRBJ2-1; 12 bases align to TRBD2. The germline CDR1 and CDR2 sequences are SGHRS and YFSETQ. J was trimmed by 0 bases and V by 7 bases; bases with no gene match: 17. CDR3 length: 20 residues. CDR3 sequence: CASGTRPATSGSGSYNEQFF. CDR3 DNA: TGCGCCAGCGGTACCCGGCCCGCGACTAGCGGGAGTGGCTCCTACAATGAGCAGTTCTTC.

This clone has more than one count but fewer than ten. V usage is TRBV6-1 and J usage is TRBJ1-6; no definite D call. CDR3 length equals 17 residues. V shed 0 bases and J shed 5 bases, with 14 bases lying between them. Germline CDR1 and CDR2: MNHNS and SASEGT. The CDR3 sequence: CASSEAPMAGNNSPLHF. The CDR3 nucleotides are TGTGCCAGCAGTGAAGCGCCCATGGCAGGAAATAATTCACCCCTCCACTTT.